This T cell receptor (beta chain) was identified during a study of shared clonotypes between healthy human individuals (dated by TCRdb to the early 2020s). At the level of the whole study: The cohort comprised a couple of women and a few men aged 18 to 49 years. Per donor, three plates each were used for CD4 naive and CD4 memory, two for CD8 naive, and one for CD8 memory. To estimate repertoire size and how much clonotypes are shared between individuals, the study performed deep sequencing of blood TCR repertoires from roughly five healthy adults. Different laboratories and diverse techniques were used to prepare libraries and sequence TCR repertoires, to increase sequencing depth and limit assay-specific biases. Each donor's leukapheresis produced roughly between about 0.9 and 9.5 billion PBMCs.

As concerns this clone: This clone's antigen is unknown. The input lacks base qualities; no much larger clone sits a single base away.

The paper's findings and limits, for the study overall: Even with the large sequencing depth, rarefaction of the sorted-subset datasets indicated that sequencing was incomplete. Pairwise subsampling led to the expectation that sequencing depth would affect the degree of clonotype sharing among donors. Larger estimated clonotype richness was generally found for naive subsets than for memory subsets. Sampling was restricted to blood, and TCR repertoires in tissues likely differ from the TCR repertoires found in blood. Higher generation probabilities were observed for clonotypes shared by all four sorted-subset donors than for non-shared clonotypes. Across a handful of donors, 5% to 6% of naive CD4, 3% to 3.5% of naive CD8, 2% to 2.5% of memory CD4, and approximately 0.4% of memory CD8 clonotypes were shared. Because the study included only a small number of donors, the genetic and exposure-history diversity represented was limited.

As encoded in the germline V gene, CDR1 is SQVTM while CDR2 is ANQGSEA. The V end gives up 8 bases and the J end 1 base, leaving 7 bases in the junction not matched to a gene. Reading from cysteine to phenylalanine, the CDR3 counts 14 amino acids. Of all the DNA, just the CDR3 is kept, 42 bases in frame from base 1. Healthy HIV-negative adults with no recently reported acute infections or vaccinations were included as donors. Only Caucasian adults living in Nashville, Tennessee, USA were represented among the donors. CD4+ T cells were enriched by magnetic negative selection, after which naive cells were positively selected on CD45RA and the negative fraction was taken as the memory subset. Blood was collected by leukapheresis, and PBMCs were isolated by Ficoll-Histopaque density gradient centrifugation and then cryopreserved in liquid nitrogen vapor phase. Purity and quantity of every magnetically sorted T cell population were checked by analytical flow cytometry. Each sorted fraction had its genomic DNA isolated and then quantified by UV absorbance on a Nanodrop 2000c.

Using the deep immunoSEQ assay, multiplex PCR amplified TCR CDR3 regions from genomic DNA. Extracted genomic DNA from each cell subset was distributed evenly across all wells of several immunoSEQ 96-well plates, and each plate was treated as a replicate. For sorted subsets, each replicate PCR was loaded with roughly 190 ng genomic DNA, equivalent to 25,000 to 35,000 T cell genomes. Purified libraries were quantified with a Qubit 3.0 fluorometer, sized on a Bioanalyzer 2100, and re-quantified with the KAPA Library Quantification kit. A separate single-read 150-cycle Illumina NextSeq 550 flow cell was used to sequence each immunoSEQ 96-well plate. From the authors' description of their analysis: Because only junctional sequences without quality scores were contained in the immunoSEQ output, filtering matching that applied to full-length reads could not be performed. To assign V/J genes and CDR3, sequences were annotated against IMGT germline references using PyIR, a Python wrapper for IgBLAST v1.9. Reads were removed for weak V/J assignments (E-value above 1e-6), missing CDR3, stop codons, out-of-frame junctions, or ambiguous translated residues. A V3J clonotype was defined by an identical inferred V gene, J gene, and CDR3 amino acid sequence. To compute the percentage overlap between repertoires, the number of shared unique clonotypes was divided by the size of the smaller repertoire. Repertoire richness was assessed with RTK rarefaction, the Chao1 estimator, and Recon v2.1 estimates of unobserved clonotypes. Generation probabilities for all TCRbeta clonotypes obtained by the gDNA method from a few donors were computed using OLGA. Not all clones reach the TCRdb copy of this immuneACCESS table, which keeps in-frame sequences only. Checked studies attribute under half of the gap to unresolved V genes and leave the rest unexplained. V, J and clone size are taken as reported in that table, and D and trimming were inferred from the DNA itself. The sample table records 2,500,000 or so clones; just under 95% of these occur just once. Clones ranked in the top ten supply approximately 0.39% of the sample.

The TCR comes from a man younger than 30 in good health. Some clones in this sample may be carry-over from other donors' samples. The rearranged segments are TRBV29-1 and TRBJ2-3; TRBD2 fits 9 bases in the junction. Sequences were obtained from naive CD4+ T cells from PBMCs. The sample's cell subset or site label, in plain terms: CD45RA+ positively selected. In nucleotides, the sequence is TGCAGCATTGGGACTAGCTCACGCACAGATACGCAGTATTTT. It translates to CSIGTSSRTDTQYF.